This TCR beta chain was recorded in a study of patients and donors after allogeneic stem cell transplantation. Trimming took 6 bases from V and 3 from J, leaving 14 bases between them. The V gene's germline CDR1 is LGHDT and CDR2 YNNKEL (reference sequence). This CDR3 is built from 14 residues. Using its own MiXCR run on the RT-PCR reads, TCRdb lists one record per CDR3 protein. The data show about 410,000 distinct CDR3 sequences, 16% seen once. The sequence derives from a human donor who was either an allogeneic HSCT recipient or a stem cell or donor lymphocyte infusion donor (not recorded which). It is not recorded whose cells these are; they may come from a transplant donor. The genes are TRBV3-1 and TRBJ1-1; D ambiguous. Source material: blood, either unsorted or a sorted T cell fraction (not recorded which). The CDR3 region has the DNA TGTGCCAGCAGACAAAGACATCCGCACACTGAAGCTTTCTTT. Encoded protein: CASRQRHPHTEAFF. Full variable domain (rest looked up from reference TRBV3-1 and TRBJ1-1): DTAVSQTPKYLVTQMGNDKSIKCEQNLGHDTMYWYKQDSKKFLKIMFSYNNKELIINETVPNRFSPKSPDKAHLNLHINSLELGDSAVYFCASRQRHPHTEAFFGQGTRLTVV.